A single TCR beta chain is shown here with its context. Its specificity is unknown. The source of the sample is a study of identical twins. The study's findings and limits: Invariant MAIT and iNKT cells are populations that could partly confound zero-insertion analyses.

Via MiXCR, TCRdb re-called the 5' RACE reads, giving one row per CDR3 protein. Of hundreds of thousands of distinct CDR3 sequences listed, about 18% are singletons. Unmatched junction bases numbered 10, after V lost 5 bases and J lost 3 bases. Germline CDR1 and CDR2: SGHTA and FQGNSA. The CDR3 runs to 15 residues. The sample was also linked to a second study, of T cells expressing NK-cell markers. As reported in that work: Repertoire data for TCR beta were derived from sorted T cells (CD3+CD56+NKG2C+, CD3+CD56+NKG2C- and CD3+CD56-NKG2C+).

The TCR originated in a woman aged 18-29 years in good health. Sequenced material: PBMCs. The chain uses TRBV7-2 and TRBJ2-7; TRBD1 matches 7 bases. The CDR3 DNA reads TGTGCCAGCAGCGTAGTTCATCAGGGGGTCTACGAGCAGTACTTC. It encodes CASSVVHQGVYEQYF.